A single sample is the source of the 7 T cell receptor beta chains below, sequenced in a study of OX40 agonist ivuxolimab in advanced cancers. The method was immunoSEQ multiplex PCR; TCRdb's version includes in-frame clones alone and lacks a portion of them. There are some 69,000 clones in the sample; 75% to 95% occur only once, and around 0.51% lies in the top ten. The input for sequencing was CD4+ or CD8+ T cells sorted from blood, taken in a trial of the OX40 agonist ivuxolimab. The receptor set was obtained from an adult with an advanced solid tumor such as melanoma, head and neck, liver or kidney cancer.

The chain links TRBV30 to TRBJ1-2; D gene unclear. Germline CDR1 reads GTSNPN; CDR2 reads SVGIG (reference sequence). The V end lost 8 bases, the J end lost 2 bases, and 9 bases lay between the germline ends. The CDR3 length is 11 residues. The CDR3 nucleotides are TGTGCCGCCCACAGCAACTATGGCTACACCTTC. It is translated as CAAHSNYGYTF.

The rearrangement joins TRBV6-4 to TRBJ2-1; the D gene is possibly TRBD1 (5 bases). Germline V CDR1 and CDR2: MRHNA, SNTAGT. This CDR3 is 14 amino acids long. V was trimmed by 5 bases and J by 6 bases, leaving 14 bases between them. This chain's CDR3 is CASSKDAGFNEQFF. The DNA for the CDR3 is TGTGCCAGCAGTAAAGATGCAGGGTTCAATGAGCAGTTCTTC.

This clone was recorded a few times. The V call is TRBV18, the J call TRBJ2-4, with 7 bases identical to TRBD1. V lost 4 bases, J lost 4 bases, and 10 bases stayed unmatched. The CDR3 has 16 residues. Germline V gives CDR1 KGHSH, CDR2 LQKENI. The CDR3, as DNA: TGTGCCAGCTCACTCGAACTTGGACAGGTTAAAAACATTCAGTACTTC. Its translation: CASSLELGQVKNIQYF. Supplemented by reference TRBV18 and TRBJ2-4, the full variable domain reads NAGVMQNPRHLVRRRGQEARLRCSPMKGHSHVYWYRQLPEEGLKFMVYLQKENIIDESGMPKERFSAEFPKEGPSILRIQQVVRGDSAAYFCASSLELGQVKNIQYFGAGTRLSVL.

This chain uses TRBV5-1 with TRBJ2-7, with D possibly being TRBD1 or TRBD2 (5 bases each). V gave up 0 bases and J gave up 4 bases, with 11 bases separating them. CDR3 size: 14 residues. Per germline, CDR1 SGHRS and CDR2 YFSETQ. Written as DNA, the CDR3 is TGCGCCAGCAGCTTGGGGCAGGGACCATACGAGCAGTACTTC. This gives the protein CASSLGQGPYEQYF.

This chain links TRBV5-5 with TRBJ2-7, with 9 bases fitting TRBD2. The CDR3 runs 15 residues. Germline V gives CDR1 SGHKS, CDR2 YYEKEE (reference sequence). V gave up 1 base and J gave up 9 bases; unmatched junction bases: 11. CDR3 DNA: TGTGCCAGCAGCTTGCGAGCGGGAGGCCAGGCTCGGCAGTACTTC. Residues: CASSLRAGGQARQYF.

This clone was seen just once. The CDR3 region is CASSSYAGADTQYF. CDR3 in DNA: TGTGCCAGCAGCTCTTACGCAGGGGCAGATACGCAGTATTTT. The chain couples TRBV7-2 to TRBJ2-3; maybe TRBD1 (6 bases). The ends were cut back, 4 bases at V and 4 bases at J, with 12 bases in the middle. The CDR3 length is 14 residues. Germline lookup yields CDR1 SGHTA and CDR2 FQGNSA.

The rearrangement links TRBV27 to TRBJ1-2, with 11 bases fitting TRBD1. The CDR3 consists of 13 residues. The germline gives CDR1 MNHEY, CDR2 SMNVEV (reference sequence). The V gene end was trimmed by 5 bases and the J gene end by 8 bases; junction bases not matched to a gene: 4. The chain's CDR3 is CASSPGQGAGYTF. DNA for the CDR3: TGTGCCAGCAGTCCTGGACAGGGGGCGGGCTACACCTTC.